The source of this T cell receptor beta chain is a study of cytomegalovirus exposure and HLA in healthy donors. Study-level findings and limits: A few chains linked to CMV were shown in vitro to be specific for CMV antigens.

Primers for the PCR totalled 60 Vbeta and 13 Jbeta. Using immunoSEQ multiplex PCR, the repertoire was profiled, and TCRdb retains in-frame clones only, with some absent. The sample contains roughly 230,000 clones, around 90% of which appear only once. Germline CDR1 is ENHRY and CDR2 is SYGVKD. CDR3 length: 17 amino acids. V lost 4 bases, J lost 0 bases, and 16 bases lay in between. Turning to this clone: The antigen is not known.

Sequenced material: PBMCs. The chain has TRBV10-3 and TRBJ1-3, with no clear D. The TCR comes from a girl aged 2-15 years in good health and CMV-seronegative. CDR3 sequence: CAISGRGSLSSGNTIYF. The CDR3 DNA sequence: TGTGCCATCAGTGGCCGGGGTTCCTTAAGCTCTGGAAACACCATATATTTT.